A single sample is the source of the 27 T cell receptor beta chains below, sequenced in a study of identical twins. Each CDR3 protein gets one entry after TCRdb re-called the 5' RACE reads with MiXCR. Altogether about 190,000 distinct CDR3 sequences are present, roughly 15% being singletons, with the ten largest covering around two fifths. This sample also belongs to another study, concerning T cells expressing NK-cell markers.

The sample consisted of CD8+ T cells sorted from blood. The origin of the receptors is a woman aged 18-29 years in good health.

This clonotype occurred a few times. CDR3 in amino acids: CSGQDYTEAFF. The CDR3 DNA reads as TGCAGCGGTCAGGACTACACTGAAGCTTTCTTT. The chain joins TRBV29-1 to TRBJ1-1, with D unclear. The CDR3 spans 11 residues. Per germline, CDR1 SQVTM and CDR2 ANQGSEA. V lost 7 bases, J lost 3 bases, and 9 bases lay in between. Full variable domain (missing parts from reference TRBV29-1 and TRBJ1-1): SAVISQKPSRDICQRGTSLTIQCQVDSQVTMMFWYRQQPGQSLTLIATANQGSEATYESGFVIDKFPISRPNLTFSTLTVSNMSPEDSSIYLCSGQDYTEAFFGQGTRLTVV.

The chain combines TRBV20-1 with TRBJ2-3, with 9 bases that match TRBD2. Trimming at V came to 1 base and at J to 1 base, leaving 21 bases not matched to a gene. The CDR3 is made up of 21 amino acids. Per germline, CDR1 DFQATT and CDR2 SNEGSKA (reference sequence). DNA of the CDR3: TGCAGTGCTAGAGTTCCAAATCACGCCCTTTTGACTAGCGGACGCACAGATACGCAGTATTTT. This sequence encodes CSARVPNHALLTSGRTDTQYF.

This clonotype has a handful of counts. This rearrangement joins TRBV20-1 to TRBJ2-3, with D perhaps assigned TRBD1 or TRBD2 (5 bases each). This CDR3 is built from 18 residues. In germline, CDR1 is DFQATT, CDR2 SNEGSKA (reference sequence). The germline V and J ends were trimmed by 1 base and 2 bases, with 22 bases remaining between them. The CDR3 bases are TGCAGTGCTAGAGCAGGACCGCACGGGACCTATCCCACAGATACGCAGTATTTT. Amino acids: CSARAGPHGTYPTDTQYF.

This chain connects TRBV5-1 to TRBJ2-1; 8 positions agree with TRBD2. Germline V gene data show CDR1 as SGHRS and CDR2 as YFSETQ. After removal of 6 bases from V and 6 bases from J, the junction contained 14 bases not matched to a gene. The CDR3 loop spans 16 amino acids. CDR3 sequence: CASTLWAAGEGNEQFF. DNA for the CDR3: TGCGCCAGCACCCTTTGGGCAGCGGGAGAGGGCAATGAGCAGTTCTTC.

This clonotype was counted only a few times. V is TRBV7-9 and J is TRBJ1-4; 8 bases fit TRBD1. CDR1 is SEHNR, CDR2 FQNEAQ, per germline (reference sequence). This CDR3 contains 15 residues. With V trimmed by 5 bases and J by 8 bases, 10 bases remained unmatched. The CDR3 region is CASSVPGQVKEKLFF. CDR3 coding DNA: TGTGCCAGCAGCGTACCGGGACAGGTTAAAGAAAAACTGTTTTTT.

V is TRBV15 and J is TRBJ2-3; 9 bases match TRBD2. The CDR3 is made up of 16 amino acids. V dropped 0 bases and J dropped 5; count of bases not matched to a gene: 6. The V gene's germline CDR1 is LNHNV and CDR2 YYDKDF (reference sequence). The DNA of the CDR3 is TGTGCCACCAGCAGAGATGTTAGCGGGAGTAGAGATACGCAGTATTTT. Translating gives CATSRDVSGSRDTQYF. Filled out from reference TRBV15 and TRBJ2-3, the complete variable domain reads DAMVIQNPRYQVTQFGKPVTLSCSQTLNHNVMYWYQQKSSQAPKLLFHYYDKDFNNEADTPDNFQSRRPNTSFCFLDIRSPGLGDTAMYLCATSRDVSGSRDTQYFGPGTRLTVL.

The chain joins TRBV7-8 to TRBJ2-1, with 8 bases matching TRBD1. CDR3 length: 15 residues. CDR1 SGHVS and CDR2 FQNEAQ come from the germline V gene. Losses at the gene ends were 2 bases for V and 6 bases for J; bases not matched to a gene: 6. This CDR3 is CASSLRDRSTNEQFF. Written as DNA, the CDR3 is TGTGCCAGCAGCTTAAGGGACAGGTCTACCAATGAGCAGTTCTTC.

The chain has TRBV3-1 and TRBJ2-7, with D tentatively TRBD2 (6 bases). Deletions cut 1 base from V and 5 bases from J, with 12 bases between. Germline V gives CDR1 LGHDT, CDR2 YNNKEL (reference sequence). The CDR3 runs 14 residues. CDR3 DNA: TGTGCCAGCAGCCAAGGGGGACTGCCCCACGAGCAGTACTTC. Its translation: CASSQGGLPHEQYF.

Only a few counts were recorded for this clonotype. In DNA form, the CDR3 reads TGCAGTGCTAGACCGCAGGGGTACGAGCAGTACTTC. Its protein product is CSARPQGYEQYF. The chain employs TRBV20-1 and TRBJ2-7, with D perhaps matching TRBD1 (6 bases). Trimming cost V 2 bases and J 4 bases, with 9 bases left between them. Germline CDR1 reads DFQATT; CDR2 reads SNEGSKA (reference sequence). This CDR3 has 12 residues.

The V and J genes are TRBV6-2 or TRBV6-3 and TRBJ1-1, with unresolved D. The CDR3 has 11 residues. Germline CDR1 and CDR2: MNHEY and SVGEGT. The germline V and J ends were trimmed by 2 bases and 3 bases, with 1 base remaining between them. The CDR3 DNA is TGTGCCAGCAGTTACCACACTGAAGCTTTCTTT. This translates into CASSYHTEAFF.

The table lists this clonotype with a few counts. The chain recombines TRBV10-3 with TRBJ2-1; TRBD2 agrees at 10 bases. After removal of 6 bases from V and 4 bases from J, the junction contained 18 bases not matched to a gene. Per germline, CDR1 ENHRY and CDR2 SYGVKD. The CDR3 sequence is 19 residues long. The CDR3 sequence is CAISPAGLAGVRLYNEQFF. CDR3 bases: TGTGCCATCAGCCCCGCGGGGCTAGCGGGAGTCCGTTTATACAATGAGCAGTTCTTC.

The DNA of the CDR3 is TGTGCCAGCAGTTACTCGATACAGACACCTGTGCTAGCGGGAGATGAGCAGTTCTTC. Translating it yields CASSYSIQTPVLAGDEQFF. The chain joins TRBV6-2 or TRBV6-3 to TRBJ2-1; 10 bases agree with TRBD2. This CDR3 is 19 amino acids long. CDR1 is MNHEY and CDR2 is SVGEGT in the germline V gene. After removal of 0 bases from V and 8 bases from J, the junction contained 16 bases not matched to a gene.

The chain joins TRBV7-9 to TRBJ1-1; D unresolved. Trimming shortened V by 5 bases and J by 2 bases, and 12 bases separated the two germline ends. The CDR3 covers 14 residues. CDR1 is SEHNR and CDR2 is FQNEAQ in the germline V gene (reference sequence). In nucleotides, the CDR3 is TGTGCCAGCAGCCCCGTTCTAGGTAACACTGAAGCTTTCTTT. This translates into CASSPVLGNTEAFF.

The rearrangement links TRBV20-1 to TRBJ2-7; 12 nucleotides line up with TRBD2. CDR3 size: 19 residues. The J segment lost 0 bases and the V segment lost 0 bases, leaving 12 bases of the junction unmatched. Looked up from germline, CDR1 is DFQATT and CDR2 is SNEGSKA (reference sequence). The CDR3: CSARDLGGTSGRSSYEQYF. CDR3 DNA sequence: TGCAGTGCTAGAGATCTTGGCGGGACTAGCGGGCGAAGCTCCTACGAGCAGTACTTC.

This clonotype has just a few counts. The chain combines TRBV12-5 with TRBJ1-1; D unresolved. The V gene's germline CDR1 is LGHNT and CDR2 FRNRAP. The CDR3 totals 12 residues. The germline V and J ends were trimmed by 6 bases and 3 bases, with 8 bases remaining between them. The CDR3 bases are TGTGCTAGTGGAAATGTATACACTGAAGCTTTCTTT. This translates into CASGNVYTEAFF.

The V call is TRBV3-1, the J call TRBJ1-1; D uncertain. The CDR3 is 15 residues long. Trimming shortened V by 2 bases and J by 1 base, and 11 bases separated the two germline ends. From germline, CDR1 is LGHDT and CDR2 YNNKEL (reference sequence). The CDR3 DNA reads as TGTGCCAGCAGCCAAACAAGGTGGGGGAACACTGAAGCTTTCTTT. Residues: CASSQTRWGNTEAFF.

V usage is TRBV6-5 and J usage is TRBJ2-1; the D is unclear. The germline V gene encodes CDR1 MNHEY and CDR2 SVGAGI. The ends were cut back, 1 base at V and 1 base at J, with 11 bases in the middle. The CDR3 covers 16 residues. CDR3 DNA: TGTGCCAGCAGTTACTTAATTGGCGGTTCCTACAATGAGCAGTTCTTC. Translation gives CASSYLIGGSYNEQFF.

This clonotype appeared many times. The J gene is TRBJ2-3, the V gene TRBV5-1; TRBD2 might be the D (6 bases). The CDR3 runs 15 residues. Germline V gene data show CDR1 as SGHRS and CDR2 as YFSETQ. Trimming removed 0 bases from V and 6 bases from J, with 14 bases in between. The CDR3 DNA sequence: TGCGCCAGCAGCTTGGGGGACTCTCTGGGGGATACGCAGTATTTT. As protein: CASSLGDSLGDTQYF. Full variable domain (remainder filled in from reference TRBV5-1 and TRBJ2-3): KAGVTQTPRYLIKTRGQQVTLSCSPISGHRSVSWYQQTPGQGLQFLFEYFSETQRNKGNFPGRFSGRQFSNSRSEMNVSTLELGDSALYLCASSLGDSLGDTQYFGPGTRLTVL.

The table lists this clonotype with a few counts. In nucleotides, the CDR3 is TGTGCCAGCAGTGGGACGTTCGAGCAGTACTTC. Its protein product is CASSGTFEQYF. The chain uses TRBV12-3 or TRBV12-4 and TRBJ2-7; TRBD1 or TRBD2 may be the D gene (5 bases each). V lost 5 bases to trimming and J lost 6 bases, with 8 bases between them. There are 11 residues in the CDR3.

This clonotype was seen more than once but under ten times. The chain recombines TRBV7-7 with TRBJ2-7; 9 bases map to TRBD1. CDR3 length equals 15 residues. V shed 0 bases and J 7 bases; nucleotides not matched to a gene: 7. The germline V gene has CDR1 SSHAT and CDR2 FNYEAQ (reference sequence). The CDR3 spells CASSLAAGTGSEQYF. CDR3 nucleotides: TGTGCCAGCAGCTTAGCTGCGGGGACAGGGAGTGAGCAGTACTTC.

This clonotype was seen only a few times. The J gene is TRBJ2-2, the V gene TRBV14; no clear D gene. CDR3 length equals 17 residues. The germline V gene encodes CDR1 SGHDN and CDR2 FVKESK. V lost 4 bases to trimming and J lost 2 bases, with 17 bases between them. CDR3 loop: CASSRPLSEINTGELFF. CDR3 nucleotides: TGTGCCAGCAGCCGCCCACTCTCGGAGATAAACACCGGGGAGCTGTTTTTT.

This clonotype was counted a few times. The V and J genes are TRBV9 and TRBJ2-1; D might be TRBD2 (6 bases). Trimming took off 0 bases at V and 9 bases at J, with 10 bases between the two ends. CDR1 SGDLS and CDR2 YYNGEE come from the germline V gene. This CDR3 region has 13 residues. CDR3 loop: CASSVGWGVEQFF. As DNA, the CDR3 is TGTGCCAGCAGCGTAGGCTGGGGGGTTGAGCAGTTCTTC.

This clonotype came up a few times. V and J are TRBV6-4 and TRBJ2-7; tentative D call: TRBD2 (5 bases). The V gene lost 0 bases and the J gene lost 0 bases, with 9 bases spanning the gap. Per the germline V gene, CDR1 is MRHNA and CDR2 is SNTAGT. The CDR3 has 15 amino acids. CDR3 nucleotides: TGTGCCAGCAGTGACTCCGGGGATCTCTCCTACGAGCAGTACTTC. Translating gives CASSDSGDLSYEQYF.

This clonotype was seen only a few times. The J gene is TRBJ1-5, the V gene TRBV12-3 or TRBV12-4; D gene uncertain. Trimming stripped 6 bases from V and 0 bases from J, with 6 bases between. The CDR3 extends over 13 amino acids. CDR3 coding DNA: TGTGCCAGCAGCCCTACTAGCAATCAGCCCCAGCATTTT. It is translated as CASSPTSNQPQHF.

This chain connects TRBV12-5 to TRBJ2-3; 12 positions agree with TRBD2. This CDR3 is 17 amino acids long. CDR1 and CDR2 (germline): LGHNT, FRNRAP. The V gene end was trimmed by 11 bases and the J gene end by 4 bases; junction bases not matched to a gene: 16. The CDR3 region is CAGARASGGAYADTQYF. CDR3 in DNA: TGTGCTGGTGCTAGGGCTAGCGGGGGGGCCTATGCAGATACGCAGTATTTT.

This clonotype was found a few times. This sequence joins TRBV18 and TRBJ1-4; perhaps TRBD1 as D (5 bases). V shed 0 bases and J shed 7 bases, with 9 bases lying between them. CDR3 length equals 14 residues. The V gene's germline CDR1 is KGHSH and CDR2 LQKENI. In DNA, the CDR3 is TGTGCCAGCTCACCACCAGGGGATGCTGAAAAACTGTTTTTT. Amino acids: CASSPPGDAEKLFF.

The chain has TRBV7-9 and TRBJ1-5; D gene uncertain. CDR1 is SEHNR, CDR2 FQNEAQ, per germline (reference sequence). V lost 7 bases to trimming and J lost 3 bases, with 16 bases between them. This CDR3 has 15 residues. CDR3 nucleotides: TGTGCCAGCACCTCTACCACGGTTACCAATCAGCCCCAGCATTTT. As protein: CASTSTTVTNQPQHF.